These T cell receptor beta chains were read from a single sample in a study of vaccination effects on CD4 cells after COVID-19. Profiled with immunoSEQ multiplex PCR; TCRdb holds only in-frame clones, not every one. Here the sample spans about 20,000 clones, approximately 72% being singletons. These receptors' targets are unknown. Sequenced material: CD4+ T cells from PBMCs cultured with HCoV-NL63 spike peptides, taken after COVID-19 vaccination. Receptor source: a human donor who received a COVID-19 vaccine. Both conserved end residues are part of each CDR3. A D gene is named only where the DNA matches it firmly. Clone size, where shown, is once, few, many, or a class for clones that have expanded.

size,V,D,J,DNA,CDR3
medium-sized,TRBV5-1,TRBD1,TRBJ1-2,TGCGCCAGCAGACCCGGGCCGGACAGGGGATTCGAAGGCTACACCTTC,CASRPGPDRGFEGYTF
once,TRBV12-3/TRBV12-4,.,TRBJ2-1,TGTGCCAGCAGCTGGGCCTCCGGCGGGCAGTTCTTC,CASSWASGGQFF
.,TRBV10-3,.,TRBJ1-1,TGTGCCATCAGTGTGGCAGGGAACACTGAAGCTTTCTTT,CAISVAGNTEAFF
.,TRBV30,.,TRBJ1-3,TGTGCCTGGAGAGAGGGGGGCACTGGAAACACCATATATTTT,CAWREGGTGNTIYF
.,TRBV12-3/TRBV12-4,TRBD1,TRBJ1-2,TGTGCCAGCAGAAGACAGGGAATATATGGCTACACCTTC,CASRRQGIYGYTF
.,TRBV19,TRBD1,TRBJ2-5,TGTGCCAGTAGTATTGTCGGACAGGGAAGGAAGACCCAGTACTTC,CASSIVGQGRKTQYF
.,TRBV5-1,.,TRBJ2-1,TGCGCCAGCAGCTTGGGCGCTACAGGTGAGCAGTTCTTC,CASSLGATGEQFF
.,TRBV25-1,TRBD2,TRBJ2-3,TGTGCCAGCAGTGAGGGAGGGCGCGGGAGGGATACGCAGTATTTT,CASSEGGRGRDTQYF
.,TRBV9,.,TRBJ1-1,TGTGCCAGCAGCGCCCAACAGAACACTGAAGCTTTCTTT,CASSAQQNTEAFF
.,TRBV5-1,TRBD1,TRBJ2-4,TGCGCCAGCAGCTTGGAGGGACAGAAAAACATTCAGTACTTC,CASSLEGQKNIQYF
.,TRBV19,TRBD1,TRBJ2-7,TGTGCCAGTAGTTCACAGGGGCACTCCTACGAGCAGTACTTC,CASSSQGHSYEQYF
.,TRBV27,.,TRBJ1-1,TGTGCCAGCAGTTTATCCCGGGGGGCGGATATGAACACTGAAGCTTTCTTT,CASSLSRGADMNTEAFF
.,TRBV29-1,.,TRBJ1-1,TGCAGCGTCGCACCTTTAAACCGAGGGACACAGAGGGGAGCTTTCTTT,CSVAPLNRGTQRGAFF
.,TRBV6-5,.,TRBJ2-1,TGTGCCATCTCAGCGGCAGACTCCTACAATGAGCAGTTCTTC,CAISAADSYNEQFF
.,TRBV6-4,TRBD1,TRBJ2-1,TGTGCCAGCAGTGACCCGGGACAGGGTTTTAATGAGCAGTTCTTC,CASSDPGQGFNEQFF
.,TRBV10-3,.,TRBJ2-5,TGTGCCATCAGTTCCGGACTGAACCAAGAGACCCAGTACTTC,CAISSGLNQETQYF
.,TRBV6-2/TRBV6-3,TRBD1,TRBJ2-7,TGTGCCAGCAGTTACAGGTTTGGTTCCAGGGGGCTTCACGAGCAGTACTTC,CASSYRFGSRGLHEQYF
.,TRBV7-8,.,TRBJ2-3,TGTGCCAGCAGCTTAGAAGAGTGGTGGGAAACAGATACGCAGTATTTT,CASSLEEWWETDTQYF